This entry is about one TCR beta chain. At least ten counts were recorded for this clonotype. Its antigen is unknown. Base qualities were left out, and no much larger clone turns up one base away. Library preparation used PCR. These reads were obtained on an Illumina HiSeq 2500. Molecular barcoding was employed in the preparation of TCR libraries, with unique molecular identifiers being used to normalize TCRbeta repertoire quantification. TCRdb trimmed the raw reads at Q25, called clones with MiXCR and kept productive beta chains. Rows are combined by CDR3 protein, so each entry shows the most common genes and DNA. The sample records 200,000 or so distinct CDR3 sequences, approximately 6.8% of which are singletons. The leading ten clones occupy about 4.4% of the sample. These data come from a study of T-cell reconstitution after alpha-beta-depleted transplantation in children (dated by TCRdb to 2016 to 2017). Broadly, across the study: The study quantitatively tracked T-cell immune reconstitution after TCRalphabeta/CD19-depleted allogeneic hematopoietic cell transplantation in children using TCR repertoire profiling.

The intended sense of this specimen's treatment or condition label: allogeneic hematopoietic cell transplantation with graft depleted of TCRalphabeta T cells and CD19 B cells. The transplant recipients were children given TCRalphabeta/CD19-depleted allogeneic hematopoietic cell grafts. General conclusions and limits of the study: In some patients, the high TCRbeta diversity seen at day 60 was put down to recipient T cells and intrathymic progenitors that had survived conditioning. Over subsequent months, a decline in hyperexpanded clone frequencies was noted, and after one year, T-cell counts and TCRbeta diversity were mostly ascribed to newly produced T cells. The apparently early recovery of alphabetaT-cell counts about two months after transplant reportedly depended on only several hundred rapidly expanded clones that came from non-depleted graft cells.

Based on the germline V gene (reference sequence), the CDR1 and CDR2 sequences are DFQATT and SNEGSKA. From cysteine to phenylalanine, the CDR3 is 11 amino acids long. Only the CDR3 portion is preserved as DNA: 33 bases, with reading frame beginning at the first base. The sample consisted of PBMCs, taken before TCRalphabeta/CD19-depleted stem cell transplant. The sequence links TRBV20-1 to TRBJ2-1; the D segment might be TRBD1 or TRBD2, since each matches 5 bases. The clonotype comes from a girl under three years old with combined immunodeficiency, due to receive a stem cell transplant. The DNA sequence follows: TGCAGGGGGACGGGAAGCAATGAGCAGTTCTTC. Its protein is CRGTGSNEQFF.